These T cell receptor beta chains were read from a single sample in a study of OX40 agonist ivuxolimab in advanced cancers. TCRdb keeps only in-frame clones here, not all; method: immunoSEQ multiplex PCR. The sample lists about 100,000 clones, about 91% occurring once. The specimen was CD4+ or CD8+ T cells sorted from blood, collected in a trial of the OX40 agonist ivuxolimab. These receptors all come from an adult with an advanced solid tumor such as melanoma, head and neck, liver or kidney cancer. CDR3s include the opening cysteine and the closing phenylalanine or tryptophan. Each record gives: J gene, CDR3 length, V gene, CDR3 protein.

J gene: TRBJ1-6
CDR3 length: 13
V gene: TRBV6-1
CDR3 protein: CASSEQLNSPLHF

J gene: TRBJ2-2
CDR3 length: 17
V gene: TRBV21-1
CDR3 protein: CASSNSWWGAKTGELFF

J gene: TRBJ1-1
CDR3 length: 14
V gene: TRBV28
CDR3 protein: CASKEAGGYTEAFF

J gene: TRBJ2-1
CDR3 length: 15
V gene: TRBV5-8
CDR3 protein: CASTPPGLAGKPGFF

J gene: TRBJ1-3
CDR3 length: 15
V gene: TRBV6-6
CDR3 protein: CASSYSESTGNTIYF

J gene: TRBJ2-5
CDR3 length: 13
V gene: TRBV11-3
CDR3 protein: CASSLRQGTSQYF

J gene: TRBJ1-2
CDR3 length: 13
V gene: TRBV27
CDR3 protein: CASRDRGIGGYTF

J gene: TRBJ1-1
CDR3 length: 13
V gene: TRBV6-5
CDR3 protein: CASKSGQFTEAFF

J gene: TRBJ1-5
CDR3 length: 13
V gene: TRBV9
CDR3 protein: CASSPNINQPQHF

J gene: TRBJ1-2
CDR3 length: 17
V gene: TRBV28
CDR3 protein: CASSLNGVLPLGYGYTF

J gene: TRBJ1-4
CDR3 length: 14
V gene: TRBV7-9
CDR3 protein: CASSLYAATEKLFF

J gene: TRBJ1-1
CDR3 length: 15
V gene: TRBV5-1
CDR3 protein: CASRVGQGRSTEAFF

J gene: TRBJ2-1
CDR3 length: 13
V gene: TRBV27
CDR3 protein: CASSLIGNNEQFF

J gene: TRBJ2-1
CDR3 length: 15
V gene: TRBV7-3
CDR3 protein: CASSARLAGHNEQFF

J gene: TRBJ1-1
CDR3 length: 16
V gene: TRBV27
CDR3 protein: CASSSRPTGNRPEAFF

J gene: TRBJ2-7
CDR3 length: 15
V gene: TRBV18
CDR3 protein: CASSPIVGPAYEQYF

J gene: TRBJ1-1
CDR3 length: 14
V gene: TRBV6-6
CDR3 protein: CASSYSGARTEAFF

J gene: TRBJ2-7
CDR3 length: 18
V gene: TRBV4-1
CDR3 protein: CASSQESSLAGFGYEQYF

J gene: TRBJ2-7
CDR3 length: 15
V gene: TRBV7-6
CDR3 protein: CASSGTTGATHEQYF

J gene: TRBJ2-7
CDR3 length: 13
V gene: TRBV5-4
CDR3 protein: CASSLSDGYEQYF

J gene: TRBJ2-7
CDR3 length: 15
V gene: TRBV19
CDR3 protein: CASSIREGARDEQYF

J gene: TRBJ1-1
CDR3 length: 11
V gene: TRBV6-1
CDR3 protein: CASSRQGKAFF

J gene: TRBJ1-6
CDR3 length: 11
V gene: TRBV19
CDR3 protein: CATGEDSPLHF

J gene: TRBJ2-3
CDR3 length: 16
V gene: TRBV9
CDR3 protein: CASSVGLGVGRDTQYF

J gene: TRBJ2-1
CDR3 length: 17
V gene: TRBV9
CDR3 protein: CASSVARLAGHYNEQFF

J gene: TRBJ2-5
CDR3 length: 14
V gene: TRBV6-1
CDR3 protein: CASSAQGARETQYF

J gene: TRBJ2-1
CDR3 length: 13
V gene: TRBV5-1
CDR3 protein: CASSHLAEGEQFF

J gene: TRBJ2-7
CDR3 length: 15
V gene: TRBV9
CDR3 protein: CASSVSTSGSYEQYF

J gene: TRBJ2-1
CDR3 length: 19
V gene: TRBV10-3
CDR3 protein: CAISESGSGLAGGSNEQFF

J gene: TRBJ2-2
CDR3 length: 16
V gene: TRBV11-3
CDR3 protein: CASSLDGGRRGGELFF

J gene: TRBJ2-1
CDR3 length: 10
V gene: TRBV20-1
CDR3 protein: CSARKAKQFF

J gene: TRBJ1-4
CDR3 length: 14
V gene: TRBV2
CDR3 protein: CASSEWGEEEKLFF

J gene: TRBJ1-1
CDR3 length: 17
V gene: TRBV9
CDR3 protein: CASSVTGGSVLGTEAFF

J gene: TRBJ1-2
CDR3 length: 11
V gene: TRBV5-6
CDR3 protein: CASSLKDGYTF

J gene: TRBJ1-2
CDR3 length: 15
V gene: TRBV5-4
CDR3 protein: CASRANEGPTAGYTF

J gene: TRBJ2-7
CDR3 length: 14
V gene: TRBV27
CDR3 protein: CASSPRSLDYEQYF

J gene: TRBJ1-5
CDR3 length: 14
V gene: TRBV19
CDR3 protein: CASSGQGADQPQHF

J gene: TRBJ1-5
CDR3 length: 13
V gene: TRBV6-1
CDR3 protein: CAGRSQVNQPQHF

J gene: TRBJ1-5
CDR3 length: 13
V gene: TRBV18
CDR3 protein: CASSYHSNQPQHF

J gene: TRBJ1-5
CDR3 length: 16
V gene: TRBV30
CDR3 protein: CAWSDKGQGAGQPQHF

J gene: TRBJ2-5
CDR3 length: 14
V gene: TRBV5-6
CDR3 protein: CASSAQGGAETQYF

J gene: TRBJ2-2
CDR3 length: 16
V gene: TRBV19
CDR3 protein: CASSMGTGLNTGELFF

J gene: TRBJ2-7
CDR3 length: 11
V gene: TRBV5-1
CDR3 protein: CASNSAYEQYF

J gene: TRBJ2-1
CDR3 length: 16
V gene: TRBV4-1
CDR3 protein: CASSQDLVGGKNEQFF

J gene: TRBJ2-7
CDR3 length: 14
V gene: TRBV5-4
CDR3 protein: CASSLSDSSYEQYF

J gene: TRBJ1-1
CDR3 length: 15
V gene: TRBV28
CDR3 protein: CASSFPGTGKGEAFF

J gene: TRBJ2-1
CDR3 length: 13
V gene: TRBV28
CDR3 protein: CASILAGANEQFF

J gene: TRBJ1-1
CDR3 length: 15
V gene: TRBV5-5
CDR3 protein: CASSFLGELDTEAFF